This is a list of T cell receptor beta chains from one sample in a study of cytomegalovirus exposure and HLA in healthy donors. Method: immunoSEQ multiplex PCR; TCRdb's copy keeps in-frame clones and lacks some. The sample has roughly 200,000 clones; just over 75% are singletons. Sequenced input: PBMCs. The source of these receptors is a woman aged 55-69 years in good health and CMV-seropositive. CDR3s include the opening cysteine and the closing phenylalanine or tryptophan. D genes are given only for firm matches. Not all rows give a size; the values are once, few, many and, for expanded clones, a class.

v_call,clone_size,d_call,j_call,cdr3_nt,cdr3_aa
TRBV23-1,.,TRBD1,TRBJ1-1,TGCGCCAGCATCGATCTAAGGGACAGGGTAAGTACTGAAGCTTTCTTT,CASIDLRDRVSTEAFF
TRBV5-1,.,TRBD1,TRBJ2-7,TGCGCCAGCAGGGTGTCCGGGACAGGGGACGAGCAGTACTTC,CASRVSGTGDEQYF
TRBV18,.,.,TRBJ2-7,TGTGCCAGCTCCCTAGGGGGGGGCTTTGGCTACGAGCAGTACTTC,CASSLGGGFGYEQYF
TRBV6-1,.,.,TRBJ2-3,TGTGCCAGCAGTGAAATCAGGGCTAGCGTCCCTGGCACAGATACGCAGTATTTT,CASSEIRASVPGTDTQYF
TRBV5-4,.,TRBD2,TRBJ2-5,TGTGCCAGCAGCGCTTTGACTAGCTTTCAAGAGACCCAGTACTTC,CASSALTSFQETQYF
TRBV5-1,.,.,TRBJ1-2,TGCGCCAGCAGGAGGGAGGACTATGGCTACACCTTC,CASRREDYGYTF
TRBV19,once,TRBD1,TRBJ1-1,TGTGCCAGTAGTCGTTGGACAGGGTGGAATGAAGCTTTCTTT,CASSRWTGWNEAFF
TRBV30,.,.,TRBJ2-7,TGTGCCTGGAGTCCTAGTTTGGGGGCGTTCTACGAGCAGTACTTC,CAWSPSLGAFYEQYF
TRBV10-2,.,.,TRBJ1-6,TGCGCCAGCAGTGAGGGGGGAGGACCGCTCTATAATTCACCCCTCCACTTT,CASSEGGGPLYNSPLHF
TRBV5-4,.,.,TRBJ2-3,TGTGCCAGCAGCCGAGCGCGCACAGATACGCAGTATTTT,CASSRARTDTQYF
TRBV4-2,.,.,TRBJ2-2,TGTGCCAGCAGCCTCGCGGGGTCCTTCACCGGGGAGCTGTTTTTT,CASSLAGSFTGELFF
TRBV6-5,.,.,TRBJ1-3,TGTGCCAGCAGTTCGGGAGGAAACACCATATATTTT,CASSSGGNTIYF
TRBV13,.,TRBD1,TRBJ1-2,TGTGCCAGCAGCTCAATCGGACAGGTTCGTGGCTACACCTTC,CASSSIGQVRGYTF
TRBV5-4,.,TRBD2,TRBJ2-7,TGTGCCAGCAGCTTGAGGTTTGGCCCGGGACTAGCGGACGAGCAGTACTTC,CASSLRFGPGLADEQYF
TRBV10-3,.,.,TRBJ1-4,TGTGCCATCAGTGGAAGAGGAGAAGAAAAACTGTTTTTT,CAISGRGEEKLFF
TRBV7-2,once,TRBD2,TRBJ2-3,TGTGCCAGCAGCTTAGGTAGCGGGGGGGATACGCAGTATTTT,CASSLGSGGDTQYF
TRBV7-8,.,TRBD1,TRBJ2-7,TGTGCCAGCAGCGGACGGACAGGGCGCGAATTC,CASSGRTGREF
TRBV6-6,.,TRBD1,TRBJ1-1,TGTGCCAGCAGTCGGACAGGGGGGGATGCTGAAGCTTTCTTT,CASSRTGGDAEAFF
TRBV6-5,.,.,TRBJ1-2,TGTGCCAGCAGACAAAGGACACGGCGCGGCTACACCTTC,CASRQRTRRGYTF
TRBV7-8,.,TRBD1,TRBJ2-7,TGTGCCAGCAGCTTGGACAGGGTTAACGAGCAGTACTTC,CASSLDRVNEQYF
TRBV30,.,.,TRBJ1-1,TGTGCCTGGAGTGCGACAGCGAACACTGAAGCTTTCTTT,CAWSATANTEAFF
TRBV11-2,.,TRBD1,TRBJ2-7,TGTGCCAGCAGCGATCCCGGGACAGGGGGCTACGAGCAGTACTTC,CASSDPGTGGYEQYF
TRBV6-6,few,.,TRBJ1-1,TGTGCCAGTAGTTCCGAGGACACTGAAGCTTTCTTT,CASSSEDTEAFF
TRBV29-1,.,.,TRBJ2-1,TGCAGCGTTGATCCCGGACTATCCAATGAGCAGTTCTTC,CSVDPGLSNEQFF
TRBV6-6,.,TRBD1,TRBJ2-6,TGTGCCACCGTGGACAGGGCAAGGGCTGGGGCCAACGTCCTGACTTTC,CATVDRARAGANVLTF
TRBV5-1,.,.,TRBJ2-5,TGCGCCAGCTCGAGAGACGGGGACTCAGGAGCACAAGAGACCCAGTACTTC,CASSRDGDSGAQETQYF
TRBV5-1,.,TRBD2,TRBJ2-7,TGCGCCAGCAGCTTGGTCGGACACGGACTAGTAGGCCGGGAGCAGTACTTC,CASSLVGHGLVGREQYF
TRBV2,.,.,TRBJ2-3,TGTGCCAGCAGTTGGGCCTCCCTGGGGCACGAGAATACGCAGTATTTT,CASSWASLGHENTQYF
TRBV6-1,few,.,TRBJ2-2,TGTGCCAGCAGTCCCAAGGAGACCGGGGAGCTGTTTTTT,CASSPKETGELFF
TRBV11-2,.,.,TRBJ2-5,TGTGCCAGCAGCTTAACAGCAACAGGGTTGAAGACCCAGTACTTC,CASSLTATGLKTQYF
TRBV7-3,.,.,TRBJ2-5,TGTGCCAGCAGCATGCGCCCTGTCGAGACCCAGTACTTC,CASSMRPVETQYF
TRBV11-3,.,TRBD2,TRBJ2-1,TGTGCCAGCAGCCCAGGGAGCGGGGGCACATACAATGAGCAGTTCTTC,CASSPGSGGTYNEQFF
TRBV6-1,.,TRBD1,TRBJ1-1,TGTGCCAGCAGGGCGGAACAGGGGAATACTGAAGCTTTCTTT,CASRAEQGNTEAFF
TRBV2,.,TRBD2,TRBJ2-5,TGTGCCAGCAGTGCGGGGGGTGAGACCCAGTACTTC,CASSAGGETQYF
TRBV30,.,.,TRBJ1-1,TGTGCCTGGAGGGGGCTTTGGGGGGTGACTGAAGCTTTCTTT,CAWRGLWGVTEAFF
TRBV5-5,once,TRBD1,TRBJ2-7,TGTGCCAGCAGCCTCCGGGACAGGGGGATCTACGAGCAGTACTTC,CASSLRDRGIYEQYF
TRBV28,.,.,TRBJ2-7,TGTGCCAGCAGTTTAGGCCTCCGGGGGGAGCAGTACTTC,CASSLGLRGEQYF
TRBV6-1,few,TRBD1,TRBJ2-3,TGTGCCAGCAGTGAACGCAACAGGGGACCAGATACGCAGTATTTT,CASSERNRGPDTQYF
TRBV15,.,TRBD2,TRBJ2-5,TGTGCCACCAGCTCTTGGACTAGCGGGGCCCAAGAGACCCAGTACTTC,CATSSWTSGAQETQYF
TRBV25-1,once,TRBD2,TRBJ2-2,TGTGCCAGCAGTGGACTAGCGGGAGGGCCGTTCAACGCCGGGGAGCTGTTTTTT,CASSGLAGGPFNAGELFF
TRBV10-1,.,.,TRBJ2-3,TGCGCCAGCAGAGAAAGCAGCACAGATACGCAGTATTTT,CASRESSTDTQYF
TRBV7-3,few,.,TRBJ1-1,TGTGCCAGCAGCTTCCAAGGGGGAGACACTGAAGCTTTCTTT,CASSFQGGDTEAFF
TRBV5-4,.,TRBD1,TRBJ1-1,TGTGCCAGCAGCTTGGGGGGACAGGGTGGCACTGAAGCTTTCTTT,CASSLGGQGGTEAFF
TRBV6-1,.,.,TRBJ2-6,TGTGCCAGCAGAGGAGCCAGCTCTGGGGCCAACGTCCTGACTTTC,CASRGASSGANVLTF
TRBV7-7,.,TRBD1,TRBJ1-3,TGTGCCAGCAGCCCGGGGACAGGGTCGGGAAACACCATATATTTT,CASSPGTGSGNTIYF
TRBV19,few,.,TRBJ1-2,TGTGCCAGTAGTGCTCCCGGTGCATATAACTATGGCTACACCTTC,CASSAPGAYNYGYTF
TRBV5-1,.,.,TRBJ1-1,TGCGCCAGCAGCTTGGGTGCAGTGAACACTGAAGCTTTCTTT,CASSLGAVNTEAFF
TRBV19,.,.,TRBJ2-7,TGTGCCAGTAGTCCTCGGGGGTACTCCTACGAGCAGTACTTC,CASSPRGYSYEQYF
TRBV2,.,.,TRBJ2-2,TGTGCCAGCAGTGAAACGTCGTGGGGGGGCGGCACCGGGGAGCTGTTTTTT,CASSETSWGGGTGELFF
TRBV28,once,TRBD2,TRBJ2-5,TGTGCCAGCAGGAAAGGACTAGCCGAAGAGACCCAGTACTTC,CASRKGLAEETQYF
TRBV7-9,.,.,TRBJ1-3,TGTGCCAGCATCCGGGACACGGCTGGAAACACCATATATTTT,CASIRDTAGNTIYF
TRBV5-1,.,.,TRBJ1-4,TGCGCCAGCAGCTTGGGGGGAGCGAATGAAAAACTGTTTTTT,CASSLGGANEKLFF
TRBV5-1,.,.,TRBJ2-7,TGCGCCAGCAGCTTGGTCGGCGGTGCCTACGAGCAGTACTTC,CASSLVGGAYEQYF
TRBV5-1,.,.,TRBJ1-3,TGCGCCAGCAGCACGGGAGAGAGCTCTGGAAACACCATATATTTT,CASSTGESSGNTIYF
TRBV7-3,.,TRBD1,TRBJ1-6,TGTGCCAGCAGCCGGACAGGGGGGGTCTATAATTCACCCCTCCACTTT,CASSRTGGVYNSPLHF